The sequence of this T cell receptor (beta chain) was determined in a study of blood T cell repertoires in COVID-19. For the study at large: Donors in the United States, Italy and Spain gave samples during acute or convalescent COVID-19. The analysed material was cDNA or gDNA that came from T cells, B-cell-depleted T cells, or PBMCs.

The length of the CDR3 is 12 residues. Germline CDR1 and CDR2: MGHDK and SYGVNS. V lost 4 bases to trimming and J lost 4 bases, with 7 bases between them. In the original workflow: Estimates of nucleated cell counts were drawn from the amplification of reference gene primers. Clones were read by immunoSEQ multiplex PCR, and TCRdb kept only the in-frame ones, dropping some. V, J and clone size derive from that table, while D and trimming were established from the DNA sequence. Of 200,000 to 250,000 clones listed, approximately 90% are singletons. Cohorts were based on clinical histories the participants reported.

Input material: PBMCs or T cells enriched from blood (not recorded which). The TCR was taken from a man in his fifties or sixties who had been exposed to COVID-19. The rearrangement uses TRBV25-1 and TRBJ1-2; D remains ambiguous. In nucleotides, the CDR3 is TGTGCCAGCAGTGGAGGCGGCTATGGCTACACCTTC. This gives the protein CASSGGGYGYTF.